This TCR beta chain is drawn from a study of blood T cell repertoires in COVID-19. Study overall: Sites across the United States, Italy and Spain contributed samples from acute and convalescent COVID-19. T cells, B-cell-depleted T cells, or PBMCs supplied cDNA or gDNA.

Seattle patient enrollment occurred during active infection, with longitudinal follow-up thereafter. In the source study's methods: How many nucleated cells were present was estimated from reference gene primer amplification. Generated by immunoSEQ multiplex PCR, the TCRdb table keeps only in-frame clones and is missing some. Clone size and V and J calls were adopted from that table, with D and trimming inferred from the DNA. The data hold 400,000 or so clones, with about nine tenths observed a single time. The sequencing input was peripheral blood. The sequence was obtained from a woman aged 40 to 50 with COVID-19, enrolled during active disease.

The CDR3 DNA is TGTGCCAGCTCGCCTCTAGCGGGGGTGAACACCGGGGAGCTGTTTTTT. Protein product: CASSPLAGVNTGELFF. J is TRBJ2-2 and V is TRBV18; 10 nucleotides agree with TRBD2. CDR1 is KGHSH, CDR2 LQKENI, per germline. Unmatched junction bases numbered 5, after V lost 6 bases and J lost 1 base. The CDR3 extends over 16 amino acids.